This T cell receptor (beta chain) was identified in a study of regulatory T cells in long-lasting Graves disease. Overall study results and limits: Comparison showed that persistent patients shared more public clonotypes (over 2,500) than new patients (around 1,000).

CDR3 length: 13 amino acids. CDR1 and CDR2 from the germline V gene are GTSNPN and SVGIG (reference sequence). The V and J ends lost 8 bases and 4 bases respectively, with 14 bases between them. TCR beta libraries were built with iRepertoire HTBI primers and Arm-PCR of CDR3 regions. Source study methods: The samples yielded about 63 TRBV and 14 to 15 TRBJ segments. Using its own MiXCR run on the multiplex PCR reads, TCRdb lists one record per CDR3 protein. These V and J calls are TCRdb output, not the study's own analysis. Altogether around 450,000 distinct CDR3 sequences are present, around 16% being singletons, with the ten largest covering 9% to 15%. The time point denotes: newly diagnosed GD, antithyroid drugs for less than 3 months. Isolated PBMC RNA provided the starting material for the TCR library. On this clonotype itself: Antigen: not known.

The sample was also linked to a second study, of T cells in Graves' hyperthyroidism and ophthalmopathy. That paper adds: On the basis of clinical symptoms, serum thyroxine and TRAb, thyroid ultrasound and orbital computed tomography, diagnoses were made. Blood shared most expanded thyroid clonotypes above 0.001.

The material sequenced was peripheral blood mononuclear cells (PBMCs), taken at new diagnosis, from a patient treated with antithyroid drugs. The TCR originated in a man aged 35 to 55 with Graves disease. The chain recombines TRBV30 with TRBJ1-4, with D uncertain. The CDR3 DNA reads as TGTGCCCTACCAGGTGGGCTTAATGAAAAACTGTTTTTT. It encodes CALPGGLNEKLFF.